This is a list of T cell receptor beta chains from one sample in a study of Tregs in tolerant kidney transplant recipients. Method: immunoSEQ multiplex PCR; TCRdb's copy keeps in-frame clones and lacks some. The sample gives 75,000 to 80,000 clones, approximately 90% of which show up once; about 0.36% is in the top ten. The material sequenced was Tregs from blood, taken before the transplant. Source of these receptors: a human donor who received a combined kidney and bone marrow transplant. CDR3s include the opening cysteine and the closing phenylalanine or tryptophan. A D gene is named only where the DNA matches it firmly. Rows may omit the clone size; those that give it use once, few, many or a size class.

v_call	d_call	j_call	clone_size	cdr3_aa	cdr3_nt
TRBV19	TRBD1	TRBJ1-1	NA	CASSMGQRARTEAFF	TGTGCCAGTAGTATGGGACAGCGGGCGCGGACTGAAGCTTTCTTT
TRBV19	NA	TRBJ2-6	NA	CASSIGPSGANVLTF	TGTGCCAGTAGTATTGGACCCTCTGGGGCCAACGTCCTGACTTTC
TRBV30	NA	TRBJ1-4	NA	CAWSGSARGFF	TGTGCCTGGAGTGGTTCCGCGCGGGGTTTTTTT
TRBV2	NA	TRBJ1-4	NA	CASSVREAEKLFF	TGTGCCAGCAGTGTAAGGGAGGCCGAAAAACTGTTTTTT
TRBV14	NA	TRBJ2-7	NA	CASSQSEAHEQYF	TGTGCCAGCAGCCAATCGGAGGCCCACGAGCAGTACTTC
TRBV28	NA	TRBJ2-2	NA	CASSPSAAGELFF	TGTGCCAGCAGTCCAAGTGCCGCCGGGGAGCTGTTTTTT
TRBV28	NA	TRBJ1-2	NA	CASTRTAYGYTF	TGTGCCAGCACCAGGACAGCTTATGGCTACACCTTC
TRBV25-1	TRBD2	TRBJ2-7	NA	CASSEIAGGPLEQYF	TGTGCCAGCAGTGAAATAGCGGGAGGGCCTCTCGAGCAGTACTTC
TRBV13	NA	TRBJ2-5	NA	CASSLMAPGSQETQYF	TGTGCCAGCAGCCTCATGGCACCGGGGAGCCAAGAGACCCAGTACTTC
TRBV6-5	NA	TRBJ2-1	NA	CASTRAGLANEQFF	TGTGCCAGCACCCGGGCAGGTCTCGCGAATGAGCAGTTCTTC
TRBV7-9	NA	TRBJ2-7	NA	CASSLGQSNYEQYF	TGTGCCAGCAGCTTAGGACAATCGAACTACGAGCAGTACTTC
TRBV15	NA	TRBJ1-5	NA	CATSRDLGREQPQHF	TGTGCCACCAGCAGAGATTTGGGGAGGGAGCAGCCCCAGCATTTT
TRBV19	TRBD2	TRBJ2-4	NA	CASSPRTSGGNIQYF	TGTGCCAGTAGTCCGCGGACTAGTGGGGGAAACATTCAGTACTTC
TRBV30	TRBD2	TRBJ2-2	NA	CASQRLAVSTGELFF	TGTGCCTCTCAGAGACTAGCGGTATCCACCGGGGAGCTGTTTTTT
TRBV5-1	TRBD1	TRBJ1-1	NA	CASSLGEGARVNTEAFF	TGCGCCAGCAGCCTTGGGGAGGGGGCGCGGGTGAACACTGAAGCTTTCTTT
TRBV1	NA	TRBJ2-2	NA	CTSSQDLGPCTGELFF	TGCACCAGCAGCCAAGATCTAGGGCCGTGCACCGGGGAGCTGTTTTTT
TRBV2	TRBD2	TRBJ2-1	few	CASSGWGTSGDTQFF	TGTGCCAGCAGTGGGTGGGGGACTAGCGGGGATACGCAGTTCTTC
TRBV5-6	TRBD2	TRBJ2-7	NA	CASSLGLAGYYEQYF	TGTGCCAGCAGCTTGGGACTAGCGGGATACTACGAGCAGTACTTC
TRBV28	NA	TRBJ2-3	NA	CASSSWADTQYF	TGTGCCAGCAGTTCATGGGCAGATACGCAGTATTTT
TRBV19	NA	TRBJ1-1	NA	CASSIRDNTEAFF	TGTGCCAGTAGTATCCGGGACAACACTGAAGCTTTCTTT
TRBV18	NA	TRBJ2-7	NA	CASSPNHPGTPSSYEQYF	TGTGCCAGCTCACCAAACCACCCCGGGACACCATCCTCCTACGAGCAGTACTTC
TRBV7-2	NA	TRBJ1-3	NA	CASSLANTIYF	TGTGCCAGCAGCTTAGCAAACACCATATATTTT